This is a list of T cell receptor beta chains from one sample in a study of T cell changes during pregnancy in multiple sclerosis. Measured with immunoSEQ multiplex PCR; TCRdb has only the in-frame clones, and not every one. The data hold around 64,000 clones, with about 93% observed a single time. The input for sequencing was CD8+ T cells from peripheral blood mononuclear cells, taken in the third trimester of pregnancy. These receptors were obtained from a female donor with multiple sclerosis, enrolled in a pregnancy study. CDR3s include the opening cysteine and the closing phenylalanine or tryptophan. A D gene is named only where the DNA matches it firmly. Clone size is shown for a subset of rows, as once, few, many or a class of expanded clone.

D gene: TRBD2
J gene: TRBJ2-1
V gene: TRBV7-9
clone size: .
CDR3 protein: CASSRGLAGANEQFF
CDR3 DNA: TGTGCCAGCAGCAGAGGACTAGCGGGAGCCAACGAGCAGTTCTTC

D gene: TRBD2
J gene: TRBJ2-1
V gene: TRBV27
clone size: once
CDR3 protein: CASKVSGPSSYNEQFF
CDR3 DNA: TGTGCCAGTAAAGTTAGCGGGCCCAGCTCCTACAATGAGCAGTTCTTC

D gene: .
J gene: TRBJ2-7
V gene: TRBV19
clone size: .
CDR3 protein: CASRGQNPYEQYF
CDR3 DNA: TGTGCCAGTAGGGGCCAGAATCCCTACGAGCAGTACTTC

D gene: TRBD1
J gene: TRBJ2-7
V gene: TRBV4-3
clone size: once
CDR3 protein: CASSQDETGGFYEQYF
CDR3 DNA: TGCGCCAGCAGCCAGGATGAGACAGGGGGATTTTACGAGCAGTACTTC

D gene: .
J gene: TRBJ2-7
V gene: TRBV5-4
clone size: .
CDR3 protein: CASSPGLANLDEQYF
CDR3 DNA: TGTGCCAGCAGCCCGGGACTGGCAAACCTAGACGAGCAGTACTTC

D gene: .
J gene: TRBJ2-7
V gene: TRBV6-5
clone size: .
CDR3 protein: CASSATGFSEQYF
CDR3 DNA: TGTGCCAGCAGTGCCACAGGGTTTAGCGAGCAGTACTTC

D gene: .
J gene: TRBJ1-1
V gene: TRBV9
clone size: .
CDR3 protein: CASSGRDSKTEAFF
CDR3 DNA: TGTGCCAGCAGCGGCCGGGACTCCAAGACTGAAGCTTTCTTT

D gene: .
J gene: TRBJ1-1
V gene: TRBV27
clone size: .
CDR3 protein: CASSPQANTEAFF
CDR3 DNA: TGTGCCAGCAGTCCCCAGGCGAACACTGAAGCTTTCTTT

D gene: .
J gene: TRBJ2-3
V gene: TRBV15
clone size: .
CDR3 protein: CATSRGPGTYTQYF
CDR3 DNA: TGTGCCACCAGCAGAGGGCCGGGTACCTATACGCAGTATTTT

D gene: TRBD1
J gene: TRBJ1-4
V gene: TRBV14
clone size: .
CDR3 protein: CASSATGAGKLFF
CDR3 DNA: TGTGCCAGCAGTGCTACAGGGGCGGGAAAACTGTTTTTT

D gene: .
J gene: TRBJ2-1
V gene: TRBV14
clone size: .
CDR3 protein: CASSQLGNGEQFF
CDR3 DNA: TGTGCCAGCAGCCAACTCGGGAATGGTGAGCAGTTCTTC

D gene: TRBD1
J gene: TRBJ2-7
V gene: TRBV19
clone size: .
CDR3 protein: CASSIGTGARVEQYF
CDR3 DNA: TGTGCCAGTAGTATTGGGACAGGGGCCCGGGTCGAGCAGTACTTC

D gene: TRBD2
J gene: TRBJ2-5
V gene: TRBV5-1
clone size: .
CDR3 protein: CASSRVVLAELQETQYF
CDR3 DNA: TGCGCCAGCAGCAGGGTCGTACTAGCGGAGCTCCAAGAGACCCAGTACTTC

D gene: .
J gene: TRBJ1-2
V gene: TRBV10-1
clone size: .
CDR3 protein: CASSEVGGRGYTF
CDR3 DNA: TGCGCCAGCAGTGAGGTTGGAGGCCGTGGCTACACCTTC

D gene: TRBD2
J gene: TRBJ2-3
V gene: TRBV4-2
clone size: .
CDR3 protein: CASSQEGTGLAGDTQYF
CDR3 DNA: TGTGCCAGCAGCCAAGAAGGTACGGGACTAGCGGGAGATACGCAGTATTTT

D gene: .
J gene: TRBJ1-2
V gene: TRBV27
clone size: .
CDR3 protein: CASSLSGDYGYTF
CDR3 DNA: TGTGCCAGCAGTTTATCCGGGGACTATGGCTACACCTTC

D gene: .
J gene: TRBJ1-1
V gene: TRBV29-1
clone size: .
CDR3 protein: CSVPYGTEAFF
CDR3 DNA: TGCAGCGTCCCTTACGGCACTGAAGCTTTCTTT

D gene: TRBD2
J gene: TRBJ2-3
V gene: TRBV6-1
clone size: .
CDR3 protein: CASSDGTSGTDTQYF
CDR3 DNA: TGTGCCAGCAGTGACGGGACTAGCGGCACAGATACGCAGTATTTT

D gene: .
J gene: TRBJ2-7
V gene: TRBV5-4
clone size: .
CDR3 protein: CASSLSGSPYEQYF
CDR3 DNA: TGTGCCAGCAGCTTGTCGGGGTCCCCCTACGAGCAGTACTTC

D gene: .
J gene: TRBJ2-5
V gene: TRBV19
clone size: .
CDR3 protein: CASSIGDRSQETQYF
CDR3 DNA: TGTGCCAGTAGTATAGGTGACAGGAGCCAAGAGACCCAGTACTTC

D gene: .
J gene: TRBJ2-1
V gene: TRBV9
clone size: .
CDR3 protein: CASSVVAERLNEQFF
CDR3 DNA: TGTGCCAGCAGCGTCGTAGCGGAGCGCCTCAATGAGCAGTTCTTC

D gene: .
J gene: TRBJ2-7
V gene: TRBV4-1
clone size: .
CDR3 protein: CASSHPRAGNNYEQYF
CDR3 DNA: TGCGCCAGCAGCCACCCCCGGGCAGGGAACAACTACGAGCAGTACTTC

D gene: TRBD1
J gene: TRBJ2-7
V gene: TRBV30
clone size: .
CDR3 protein: CAWNTGTGANEQYF
CDR3 DNA: TGTGCCTGGAATACCGGGACAGGGGCCAACGAGCAGTACTTC

D gene: .
J gene: TRBJ2-7
V gene: TRBV7-8
clone size: .
CDR3 protein: CASSLAYSSYEQYF
CDR3 DNA: TGTGCCAGCAGCTTAGCGTACAGCTCCTACGAGCAGTACTTC

D gene: .
J gene: TRBJ1-2
V gene: TRBV30
clone size: .
CDR3 protein: CAWSMPGLSDAGYTF
CDR3 DNA: TGTGCCTGGAGTATGCCGGGACTTTCCGATGCCGGCTACACCTTC

D gene: .
J gene: TRBJ2-7
V gene: TRBV4-1
clone size: .
CDR3 protein: CASSQDITWLYEQYF
CDR3 DNA: TGCGCCAGCAGCCAAGATATTACATGGCTCTACGAGCAGTACTTC

D gene: TRBD2
J gene: TRBJ2-1
V gene: TRBV9
clone size: .
CDR3 protein: CASSSRGVPYNEQFF
CDR3 DNA: TGTGCCAGCAGCTCGCGGGGGGTGCCCTACAATGAGCAGTTCTTC

D gene: TRBD2
J gene: TRBJ2-5
V gene: TRBV7-8
clone size: once
CDR3 protein: CASSSPGLARETQYF
CDR3 DNA: TGTGCCAGCAGCTCTCCGGGACTAGCTAGGGAGACCCAGTACTTC

D gene: .
J gene: TRBJ2-2
V gene: TRBV11-2
clone size: .
CDR3 protein: CASSLDTGTNTGELFF
CDR3 DNA: TGTGCCAGCAGCTTAGATACGGGTACGAACACCGGGGAGCTGTTTTTT

D gene: .
J gene: TRBJ2-1
V gene: TRBV27
clone size: once
CDR3 protein: CASSSPRLSDEQFF
CDR3 DNA: TGTGCCAGCAGTTCCCCGAGGCTGTCGGATGAGCAGTTCTTC

D gene: TRBD1
J gene: TRBJ1-5
V gene: TRBV6-1
clone size: .
CDR3 protein: CASSDRQGRQPQHF
CDR3 DNA: TGTGCCAGCAGTGACCGACAGGGTCGACAGCCCCAGCATTTT

D gene: TRBD1
J gene: TRBJ1-1
V gene: TRBV13
clone size: .
CDR3 protein: CASSGSTGLTEAFF
CDR3 DNA: TGTGCCAGCAGCGGGTCGACAGGGCTAACTGAAGCTTTCTTT

D gene: TRBD2
J gene: TRBJ2-5
V gene: TRBV13
clone size: .
CDR3 protein: CASSLGVLAGVETQYF
CDR3 DNA: TGTGCCAGCAGCTTAGGGGTACTAGCGGGAGTGGAGACCCAGTACTTC

D gene: .
J gene: TRBJ2-3
V gene: TRBV6-1
clone size: .
CDR3 protein: CASSDEDWITDTQYF
CDR3 DNA: TGTGCCAGCAGTGATGAGGACTGGATCACAGATACGCAGTATTTT

D gene: .
J gene: TRBJ1-5
V gene: TRBV18
clone size: .
CDR3 protein: CASSLDETLRNQPQHF
CDR3 DNA: TGTGCCAGCTCACTTGATGAAACTTTACGCAATCAGCCCCAGCATTTT

D gene: TRBD2
J gene: TRBJ2-5
V gene: TRBV7-7
clone size: .
CDR3 protein: CASSLLAGLETQYF
CDR3 DNA: TGTGCCAGCAGCTTACTAGCGGGACTAGAGACCCAGTACTTC

D gene: .
J gene: TRBJ2-1
V gene: TRBV4-1
clone size: .
CDR3 protein: CASSQAARSENSYNEQFF
CDR3 DNA: TGCGCCAGCAGCCAAGCCGCCCGTAGCGAGAACTCCTACAATGAGCAGTTCTTC

D gene: TRBD1
J gene: TRBJ1-1
V gene: TRBV5-5
clone size: .
CDR3 protein: CASSLENRGNAEAFF
CDR3 DNA: TGTGCCAGCAGCTTGGAGAACAGGGGTAACGCTGAAGCTTTCTTT

D gene: TRBD2
J gene: TRBJ2-1
V gene: TRBV15
clone size: .
CDR3 protein: CATSRGASGRDEQFF
CDR3 DNA: TGTGCCACCAGCAGAGGGGCTAGCGGGAGGGATGAGCAGTTCTTC

D gene: TRBD1
J gene: TRBJ2-7
V gene: TRBV11-2
clone size: .
CDR3 protein: CASSYGQGYYEQYF
CDR3 DNA: TGTGCCAGCAGCTACGGACAGGGTTACTACGAGCAGTACTTC

D gene: TRBD2
J gene: TRBJ2-7
V gene: TRBV10-1
clone size: medium-sized
CDR3 protein: CASMGLTLLHEQYF
CDR3 DNA: TGCGCCAGCATGGGACTAACCCTCCTACACGAGCAGTACTTC

D gene: .
J gene: TRBJ2-6
V gene: TRBV6-1
clone size: .
CDR3 protein: CASSDFDNSANVLTF
CDR3 DNA: TGTGCCAGCAGTGACTTTGACAATTCGGCCAACGTCCTGACTTTC

D gene: TRBD1
J gene: TRBJ1-5
V gene: TRBV19
clone size: .
CDR3 protein: CASSIVRGRVDNQPQHF
CDR3 DNA: TGTGCCAGTAGTATTGTCAGGGGGCGCGTCGACAATCAGCCCCAGCATTTT

D gene: TRBD2
J gene: TRBJ2-1
V gene: TRBV27
clone size: .
CDR3 protein: CASSWTSGYNEQFF
CDR3 DNA: TGTGCCAGCAGCTGGACTAGCGGTTACAATGAGCAGTTCTTC

D gene: .
J gene: TRBJ1-5
V gene: TRBV6-1
clone size: .
CDR3 protein: CASSGEQHSNQPQHF
CDR3 DNA: TGTGCCAGCAGTGGCGAACAGCATAGCAATCAGCCCCAGCATTTT

D gene: .
J gene: TRBJ1-2
V gene: TRBV27
clone size: .
CDR3 protein: CASSFGANYGYTF
CDR3 DNA: TGTGCCAGCAGTTTCGGGGCTAACTATGGCTACACCTTC

D gene: TRBD1
J gene: TRBJ1-2
V gene: TRBV5-4
clone size: .
CDR3 protein: CASSWTPGQGLDGYTF
CDR3 DNA: TGTGCCAGCAGCTGGACACCGGGACAGGGGCTCGATGGCTACACCTTC

D gene: TRBD1
J gene: TRBJ1-2
V gene: TRBV18
clone size: .
CDR3 protein: CASSPGEGTASDGYTF
CDR3 DNA: TGTGCCAGCTCACCAGGGGAAGGGACAGCGTCTGATGGCTACACCTTC

D gene: .
J gene: TRBJ2-7
V gene: TRBV5-4
clone size: .
CDR3 protein: CASSWGAAEQYF
CDR3 DNA: TGTGCCAGCAGCTGGGGCGCGGCGGAGCAGTACTTC

D gene: .
J gene: TRBJ1-1
V gene: TRBV30
clone size: few
CDR3 protein: CAWSDGVDTEAFF
CDR3 DNA: TGTGCCTGGAGTGACGGGGTAGACACTGAAGCTTTCTTT